The rows below give T cell receptor beta chains drawn from one sample of a study of blood T cells in healthy people across ages. TCRdb ran MiXCR on the 5' RACE reads and lists one entry per CDR3 protein. This sample carries almost 550,000 distinct CDR3 sequences, 24% of them seen once, and the ten largest clones take under 9%. The same specimen was also included in a second study, on T cells of mothers and their children.

What was sequenced was blood. The receptors stem from a boy between 10 and 17 years old in good health. Both conserved end residues are part of each CDR3. The D gene is left open where the match is weak. Where a row states a size, it is once, few, many or the class of an expanded clone; other rows omit it.

.	TRBV27	TRBJ2-3	.	CASSLYPGTLTDTQYF	TGTGCCAGCAGTTTATATCCCGGGACCCTGACAGATACGCAGTATTTT
.	TRBV10-3	TRBJ2-3	.	CAISFGGITDTQYF	TGTGCCATCAGTTTTGGCGGGATTACAGATACGCAGTATTTT
.	TRBV12-3/TRBV12-4	TRBJ2-1	.	CASSLGTASLYNEQFF	TGTGCCAGCAGTTTAGGAACCGCGTCTCTCTACAATGAGCAGTTCTTC
TRBD1	TRBV28	TRBJ2-5	.	CASRTGVVQYF	TGTGCCAGCAGAACAGGGGTTGTGCAGTACTTC
.	TRBV20-1	TRBJ2-1	many	CSAGVLRGNEQFF	TGCAGTGCTGGTGTTCTCAGGGGAAATGAGCAGTTCTTC
.	TRBV7-9	TRBJ2-3	.	CASSRENPTTDTQYF	TGTGCCAGCAGCCGCGAGAACCCGACCACAGATACGCAGTATTTT
.	TRBV27	TRBJ2-7	.	CASAGINYEQYF	TGTGCCAGCGCGGGGATCAACTACGAGCAGTACTTC
TRBD1	TRBV12-3/TRBV12-4	TRBJ2-5	.	CASSLVGQGAREQYF	TGTGCCAGCAGTTTAGTGGGACAGGGGGCGCGGGAGCAGTACTTC
.	TRBV5-1	TRBJ2-7	.	CASSLGSSCEQYF	TGCGCCAGCAGCTTGGGCAGCTCCTGCGAGCAGTACTTC
.	TRBV4-2	TRBJ2-5	.	CANSQDRNSYQETQYF	TGTGCCAACAGCCAAGATCGTAACAGCTACCAAGAGACCCAGTACTTC
TRBD2	TRBV5-1	TRBJ2-7	.	CASSWKGGPEQYF	TGCGCCAGCAGTTGGAAGGGAGGGCCCGAGCAGTACTTC
TRBD1	TRBV25-1	TRBJ2-5	few	CASRTRGRKETQYF	TGTGCCAGCAGAACGAGGGGGCGAAAAGAGACCCAGTACTTC
TRBD2	TRBV20-1	TRBJ2-1	.	CSARVGVIAGMNEQFF	TGCAGTGCTAGAGTAGGGGTAATAGCGGGAATGAATGAGCAGTTCTTC
.	TRBV5-1	TRBJ2-7	.	CASSLVSPTWYEQYF	TGCGCCAGCAGCTTGGTGTCGCCAACGTGGTACGAGCAGTACTTC
TRBD1	TRBV12-3/TRBV12-4	TRBJ2-3	few	CASSLSIGTGGDTQYF	TGTGCCAGCAGTTTAAGTATCGGGACAGGAGGAGATACGCAGTATTTT
.	TRBV12-3/TRBV12-4	TRBJ1-1	.	CASSETIPEAFF	TGTGCCAGCAGTGAGACTATCCCTGAAGCTTTCTTT
.	TRBV21-1	TRBJ1-2	.	CASSKGAAANYGYTF	TGTGCCAGCAGCAAAGGTGCAGCGGCGAACTATGGCTACACCTTC
.	TRBV14	TRBJ1-2	.	CASSQVSGTMNYGYTF	TGTGCCAGCAGCCAAGTGTCAGGGACTATGAACTATGGCTACACCTTC
.	TRBV4-3	TRBJ2-2	.	CASSQGKTGRGELFF	TGCGCCAGCAGCCAAGGGAAGACTGGGCGCGGGGAGCTGTTTTTT
TRBD1	TRBV3-1	TRBJ2-1	.	CASSHQRTGVYNEQFF	TGTGCCAGCAGCCACCAAAGGACAGGGGTTTACAATGAGCAGTTCTTC
.	TRBV9	TRBJ1-2	.	CASSAPWGYGYTF	TGTGCCAGCAGCGCCCCATGGGGCTATGGCTACACCTTC
TRBD1	TRBV7-9	TRBJ1-4	few	CASSLVPIWGTVIEEKLFF	TGTGCCAGCAGCTTAGTCCCCATTTGGGGGACAGTGATCGAGGAAAAACTGTTTTTT
TRBD1	TRBV28	TRBJ2-5	few	CASSQGTGWETQYF	TGTGCCAGCAGTCAAGGGACAGGGTGGGAGACCCAGTACTTC
.	TRBV5-1	TRBJ1-4	.	CASKKDGQLNEKLFF	TGCGCCAGCAAGAAAGATGGGCAGTTAAATGAAAAACTGTTTTTT
.	TRBV12-3/TRBV12-4	TRBJ2-3	.	CASSLLGGSRTDTQYF	TGTGCCAGCAGCCTCCTTGGGGGATCTAGAACAGATACGCAGTATTTT
.	TRBV20-1	TRBJ2-1	.	CSAQTLDSTSYNEQFF	TGCAGTGCTCAAACCCTGGACTCCACCTCCTACAATGAGCAGTTCTTC
.	TRBV24-1	TRBJ2-7	.	CATSDSAYEQYF	TGTGCCACCAGTGATTCAGCCTACGAGCAGTACTTC
TRBD2	TRBV12-3/TRBV12-4	TRBJ2-1	few	CASSLQGLAAYNEQFF	TGTGCCAGCAGCCTCCAGGGACTAGCGGCGTACAATGAGCAGTTCTTC
.	TRBV11-2	TRBJ2-6	.	CASSLDWSRSGANVLTF	TGTGCCAGCAGCTTAGATTGGTCGCGCTCTGGGGCCAACGTCCTGACTTTC
.	TRBV2	TRBJ1-3	few	CASSVGDSTRNTIYF	TGTGCCAGCAGTGTTGGCGACAGCACTAGAAACACCATATATTTT
.	TRBV19	TRBJ2-7	.	CASSGPGFQGSVVEQYF	TGTGCCAGTAGTGGACCGGGTTTCCAGGGGTCGGTGGTCGAGCAGTACTTC
TRBD1	TRBV6-5	TRBJ1-3	.	CASSRGTDSDTIYF	TGTGCCAGCAGTCGCGGGACAGACAGTGACACCATATATTTT
TRBD1	TRBV9	TRBJ2-7	.	CASSATTGQDHYEQYF	TGTGCCAGCAGCGCAACAACTGGACAGGACCACTACGAGCAGTACTTC
.	TRBV5-6	TRBJ1-2	few	CASSSRNYGYTF	TGTGCCAGCAGCTCCCGGAATTATGGCTACACCTTC
TRBD2	TRBV27	TRBJ2-2	.	CASSLTSSGGNTGELFF	TGTGCCAGCAGTTTAACCTCTAGCGGGGGGAACACCGGGGAGCTGTTTTTT
TRBD1	TRBV3-1	TRBJ2-7	.	CASSHGTGGVEQYF	TGTGCCAGCAGCCACGGGACAGGGGGCGTCGAGCAGTACTTC
TRBD2	TRBV7-2	TRBJ2-2	few	CASSLGTSGGQTGELFF	TGTGCCAGCAGCTTAGGGACTAGCGGGGGTCAAACCGGGGAGCTGTTTTTT
.	TRBV10-3	TRBJ2-7	.	CAIRSQGYEQYF	TGTGCCATCCGGAGTCAGGGCTACGAGCAGTACTTC
TRBD2	TRBV5-1	TRBJ2-7	few	CASSSPTSGSHEQYF	TGCGCCAGCAGCTCCCCGACTAGCGGGAGCCACGAGCAGTACTTC
.	TRBV20-1	TRBJ1-6	few	CSARGGVGQGTNSPLHF	TGCAGTGCTAGAGGGGGGGTTGGGCAGGGAACGAATTCACCCCTCCACTTT
.	TRBV20-1	TRBJ1-6	.	CSAPEPRDLSPLHF	TGCAGTGCTCCTGAACCCAGGGATTTGTCACCCCTCCACTTT
.	TRBV6-5	TRBJ2-3	once	CASSYSNEGKGTQYF	TGTGCCAGCAGTTACTCGAATGAGGGGAAGGGTACGCAGTATTTT
.	TRBV5-8	TRBJ1-6	.	CASSAPGGGNSPLHF	TGTGCCAGCAGCGCCCCCGGGGGCGGGAATTCACCCCTCCACTTT
.	TRBV18	TRBJ1-4	.	CASSTKTGQNEKLFF	TGTGCCAGCTCAACCAAAACTGGCCAGAATGAAAAACTGTTTTTT
.	TRBV7-2	TRBJ1-3	.	CASSLVSANFGNTIYF	TGTGCCAGCAGCTTAGTAAGCGCCAACTTTGGAAACACCATATATTTT
.	TRBV7-2	TRBJ2-2	.	CASSLISGVGELFF	TGTGCCAGCAGCTTAATCTCGGGTGTCGGGGAGCTGTTTTTT
.	TRBV25-1	TRBJ1-2	.	CASSGEGGPSFYGYTF	TGTGCCAGCAGTGGGGAGGGGGGGCCCTCTTTCTATGGCTACACCTTC
TRBD1	TRBV7-9	TRBJ2-7	.	CASSLGQGDEQYF	TGTGCCAGCAGCTTAGGACAGGGGGACGAGCAGTACTTC
.	TRBV4-3	TRBJ2-7	.	CASSQRREGAYEQYF	TGCGCCAGCAGCCAAAGGAGGGAGGGGGCCTACGAGCAGTACTTC
.	TRBV9	TRBJ1-6	.	CASSRDRPSPLHF	TGTGCCAGCAGCCGAGACCGGCCCTCACCCCTCCACTTT
.	TRBV29-1	TRBJ1-1	.	CSVAIGTPRTEAFF	TGCAGCGTCGCGATTGGGACCCCAAGGACTGAAGCTTTCTTT
.	TRBV21-1	TRBJ1-2	.	CASSKRGEGYTF	TGTGCCAGCAGCAAACGTGGGGAAGGCTACACCTTC